This entry describes one TCR beta chain. The antigen is not known. The sample belongs to a study of T cell responses to AZD1222 COVID-19 vaccine. Study observations and caveats: The study sampled repertoires only after the peak T cell response.

Produced via immunoSEQ multiplex PCR; TCRdb's table is partial and in-frame only. The table has some 140,000 clones, roughly 91% seen once; the top ten hold approximately 6.5%. This clonotype was sampled from an adult who received the AZD1222 COVID-19 vaccine. The material sequenced was peripheral blood, taken 28 days after the second AZD1222 dose.

DNA of the CDR3: TGTGCCAGCGGGCAGCGGGGCCCTAGCACAGATACGCAGTATTTT. Residues: CASGQRGPSTDTQYF. The chain employs TRBV28 and TRBJ2-3, with 7 positions matching TRBD2. V lost 8 bases, J lost 0 bases, and 8 bases stayed unmatched. The CDR3 covers 15 residues. Germline loops: CDR1 MDHEN, CDR2 SYDVKM.